The entry below gives a single T cell receptor (beta chain) sequence along with its context. Its specificity is not known. The CDR3 sequence is 13 residues long. With 6 bases clipped from V and 2 bases from J, the junction kept 4 bases outside the gene matches. The germline CDR1 and CDR2 sequences are SGHRS and YFSETQ. These data are taken from a study of vaccination and CD4 T cells after COVID-19. Study background: Typically, post-vaccine samples were obtained a median 72 days after dose two, within a range of 14 to 241.

Sample treatment: approximately 9-day PBMC culture with coronavirus spike peptide pools or control peptides (ViraFEST assay). Once obtained from cultured CD4+ T cells, the DNA was sequenced using the Oncomine TCR Beta short-read assay. Using its own MiXCR run on the PCR reads, TCRdb lists one record per CDR3 protein. The sample yields 10,000 to 15,000 distinct CDR3 sequences, roughly 52% seen once. The chain recombines TRBV5-1 with TRBJ2-7, with 8 bases that match TRBD1. Sequencing was done on a sample of CD4+ T cells from blood, cultured in vitro. The origin of this receptor is a human donor who had recovered from COVID-19. The CDR3 spells CASTETGAYEQYF. CDR3 nucleotide sequence: TGCGCCAGCACAGAGACAGGGGCCTACGAGCAGTACTTC.